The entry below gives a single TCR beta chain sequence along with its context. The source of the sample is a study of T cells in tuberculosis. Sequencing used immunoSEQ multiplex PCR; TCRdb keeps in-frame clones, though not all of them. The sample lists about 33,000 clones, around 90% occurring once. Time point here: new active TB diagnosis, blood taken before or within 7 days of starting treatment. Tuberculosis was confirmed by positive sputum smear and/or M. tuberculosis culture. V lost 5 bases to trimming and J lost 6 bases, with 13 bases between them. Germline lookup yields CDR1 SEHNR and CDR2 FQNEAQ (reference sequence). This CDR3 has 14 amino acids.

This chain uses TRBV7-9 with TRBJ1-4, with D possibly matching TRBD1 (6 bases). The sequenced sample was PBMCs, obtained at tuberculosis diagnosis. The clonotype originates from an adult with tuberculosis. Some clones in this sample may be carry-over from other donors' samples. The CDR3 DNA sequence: TGTGCCAGCAGCCTCGGGACATACGATGAAAAACTGTTTTTT. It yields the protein CASSLGTYDEKLFF.